Listed below are T cell receptor beta chains from one sample, sequenced in a study of beta chain features in type 1 diabetes. This table comes from immunoSEQ multiplex PCR, and its TCRdb copy is limited to in-frame clones, with some not included. The table has 240,000 or so clones, around 13% seen once. The specimen was naive CD4+ T cells from blood. The receptors derive from a young man with type 1 diabetes. Each CDR3 is given with its conserved first and last residue. A D gene is named only where the DNA matches it firmly. Some rows have no size entry. The others give once, few or many, or a class for an expanded clone.

>TRBJ1-6|NA|TRBV19|NA
CASSISDSPLHF
TGTGCCAGTAGTATCAGTGATTCACCCCTCCACTTT
>TRBJ2-1|NA|TRBV4-1|NA
CASSQDFRGTYNEQFF
TGCGCCAGCAGCCAAGATTTCCGGGGGACCTACAATGAGCAGTTCTTC
>TRBJ1-5|NA|TRBV12-2|NA
CASRLERTGYQPQHF
TGTGCAAGTCGCTTGGAGCGAACAGGGTATCAGCCCCAGCATTTT
>TRBJ2-1|NA|TRBV7-2|NA
CASTRPSSYNEQFF
TGTGCCAGCACCCGTCCGTCCTCCTACAATGAGCAGTTCTTC
>TRBJ2-1|TRBD1|TRBV5-1|NA
CASSLEVDRIYNEQFF
TGCGCCAGCAGCTTGGAAGTGGACAGGATTTACAATGAGCAGTTCTTC
>TRBJ2-5|NA|TRBV18|NA
CASSPPYGGPLQETQYF
TGTGCCAGCTCACCACCCTACGGCGGCCCCCTCCAAGAGACCCAGTACTTC
>TRBJ1-1|TRBD1|TRBV7-2|NA
CASRDPGQATLTAFF
TGTGCCAGCAGGGACCCGGGACAGGCAACCCTGACGGCTTTCTTT
>TRBJ2-5|NA|TRBV29-1|NA
CSVAAVQETQYF
TGCAGCGTCGCGGCAGTCCAAGAGACCCAGTACTTC
>TRBJ2-3|TRBD1|TRBV11-3|NA
CASSTGAANPDTQYF
TGTGCCAGCAGCACAGGGGCCGCAAACCCAGATACGCAGTATTTT
>TRBJ2-2|TRBD1|TRBV5-1|NA
CASSEDRVDTGELFF
TGCGCCAGCAGCGAGGACAGGGTTGACACCGGGGAGCTGTTTTTT
>TRBJ1-6|NA|TRBV6-5|few
CASSYSTANNSPLHF
TGTGCCAGCAGTTACTCAACAGCCAACAATTCACCCCTCCACTTT
>TRBJ2-3|TRBD2|TRBV30|few
CAWTRLGTSGRTDTQYF
TGTGCCTGGACCCGTCTGGGGACTAGCGGACGCACAGATACGCAGTATTTT
>TRBJ2-1|NA|TRBV6-1|NA
CASSASLVGWDEQFF
TGTGCCAGCAGTGCCTCACTAGTGGGCTGGGATGAGCAGTTCTTC
>TRBJ1-4|NA|TRBV29-1|few
CSAKSARATNEKLFF
TGCAGCGCTAAGAGTGCCCGCGCAACTAATGAAAAACTGTTTTTT
>TRBJ2-2|TRBD1|TRBV29-1|NA
CSVVVSSGGNTGELFF
TGCAGCGTTGTGGTTTCCTCAGGGGGGAACACCGGGGAGCTGTTTTTT
>TRBJ2-3|TRBD2|TRBV7-2|NA
CASSPGAGYEDTQYF
TGTGCCAGCAGCCCGGGAGCGGGGTATGAAGATACGCAGTATTTT
>TRBJ2-1|NA|TRBV5-1|NA
CASSLAQPSYNEQFF
TGCGCCAGCAGCTTGGCACAGCCCTCCTACAATGAGCAGTTCTTC
>TRBJ1-4|NA|TRBV9|NA
CASSVSGTNEKLFF
TGTGCCAGCAGCGTTTCCGGGACTAATGAAAAACTGTTTTTT
>TRBJ2-3|TRBD1|TRBV6-1|few
CASRGQGLTDTQYF
TGTGCCAGCAGGGGACAGGGCCTCACAGATACGCAGTATTTT
>TRBJ1-1|NA|TRBV4-1|NA
CASSQDRVMNTEAFF
TGCGCCAGCAGCCAAGACAGGGTGATGAACACTGAAGCTTTCTTT
>TRBJ1-5|NA|TRBV30|few
CAWSSERALSNQPQHF
TGTGCCTGGAGTTCGGAGAGGGCCTTGAGCAATCAGCCCCAGCATTTT
>TRBJ2-5|NA|TRBV11-3|once
CASSQRSTGLQETQYF
TGTGCCAGCAGCCAAAGATCGACAGGACTCCAAGAGACCCAGTACTTC
>TRBJ2-7|NA|TRBV20-1|NA
CSAIGGYEQYF
TGCAGTGCTATTGGGGGGTACGAGCAGTACTTC
>TRBJ2-5|NA|TRBV5-4|NA
CASSRTDSYQETQYF
TGTGCCAGCAGTAGGACAGACTCTTACCAAGAGACCCAGTACTTC
>TRBJ2-1|NA|TRBV4-1|NA
CASSPVRQAIYNEQFF
TGCGCCAGCAGCCCCGTAAGACAGGCAATCTACAATGAGCAGTTCTTC
>TRBJ2-1|TRBD1|TRBV10-2|few
CASSATGGEVVEQFF
TGCGCCAGCAGTGCTACAGGGGGCGAGGTAGTTGAGCAGTTCTTC
>TRBJ1-4|NA|TRBV5-1|few
CASSWSGGDNEKLFF
TGCGCCAGCAGCTGGTCCGGAGGGGATAATGAAAAACTGTTTTTT
>TRBJ1-1|TRBD1|TRBV11-1|NA
CASSLGDRGRNTEAFF
TGTGCCAGCAGCCTCGGGGACAGGGGCCGAAACACTGAAGCTTTCTTT
>TRBJ2-1|NA|TRBV29-1|NA
CSGRTSSYNEQFF
TGCAGCGGTAGAACTAGCTCCTACAATGAGCAGTTCTTC
>TRBJ2-2|NA|TRBV9|few
CASSVRTEITGELFF
TGTGCCAGCAGCGTAAGGACAGAAATTACCGGGGAGCTGTTTTTT
>TRBJ2-7|TRBD2|TRBV7-9|few
CARPSGGSYEQYF
TGTGCCCGTCCGAGCGGGGGCTCCTACGAGCAGTACTTC
>TRBJ2-7|TRBD1|TRBV4-1|few
CASSFSSGTGVEQYF
TGCGCCAGCAGCTTTAGCTCCGGGACAGGGGTCGAGCAGTACTTC
>TRBJ2-7|NA|TRBV6-1|NA
CASSEAPRGRTYEQYF
TGTGCCAGCAGTGAAGCCCCGCGCGGGCGAACCTACGAGCAGTACTTC
>TRBJ2-1|NA|TRBV5-4|NA
CASSLGGAWGEQFF
TGTGCCAGCAGCTTGGGTGGGGCCTGGGGTGAGCAGTTCTTC
>TRBJ2-5|TRBD1|TRBV30|few
CVHETGGGETQYF
TGTGTCCACGAGACAGGGGGCGGGGAGACCCAGTACTTC
>TRBJ2-4|TRBD1|TRBV25-1|NA
CASSAQGGLDIQYF
TGTGCCAGCAGTGCACAGGGGGGCCTAGACATTCAGTACTTC
>TRBJ2-1|TRBD1|TRBV2|few
CASSEGGDRAYNEQFF
TGTGCCAGCAGTGAAGGGGGGGACAGGGCCTACAATGAGCAGTTCTTC
>TRBJ1-5|NA|TRBV11-2|few
CASSFINQPQHF
TGTGCCAGCAGCTTCATCAATCAGCCCCAGCATTTT
>TRBJ2-1|TRBD2|TRBV30|NA
CAYDTRTSGPDEQFF
TGTGCCTACGATACCCGGACTAGCGGTCCCGATGAGCAGTTCTTC
>TRBJ1-6|NA|TRBV7-9|NA
CASSLAGGLASPLHF
TGTGCCAGCAGCTTAGCGGGGGGGCTCGCTTCACCCCTCCACTTT
>TRBJ2-6|TRBD1|TRBV9|NA
CASSVALGQVASGANVLTF
TGTGCCAGCAGCGTAGCTCTGGGACAGGTCGCATCTGGGGCCAACGTCCTGACTTTC
>TRBJ2-1|NA|TRBV5-6|few
CASSLTDEQFF
TGTGCCAGCAGCCTAACCGATGAGCAGTTCTTC
>TRBJ2-3|NA|TRBV6-6|NA
CASSTSRTSDTQYF
TGTGCCAGCAGTACCAGCCGGACTTCTGATACGCAGTATTTT
>TRBJ1-1|TRBD1|TRBV5-1|few
CASSRGQQPEAFF
TGCGCCAGCAGCCGGGGACAGCAACCCGAAGCTTTCTTT
>TRBJ1-2|TRBD1|TRBV19|NA
CASSPGDRGLYGYTF
TGTGCCAGTAGTCCGGGGGACAGGGGACTCTATGGCTACACCTTC
>TRBJ2-1|NA|TRBV7-6|NA
CASSPFASSSSYNEQFF
TGTGCCAGCAGCCCCTTCGCCTCATCGAGCTCCTACAATGAGCAGTTCTTC
>TRBJ2-7|TRBD1|TRBV5-1|NA
CASRLGTGRDYEQYF
TGCGCCAGCAGGCTCGGGACAGGGCGAGACTACGAGCAGTACTTC
>TRBJ1-6|NA|TRBV14|NA
CASSQGTSNSPLHF
TGTGCCAGCAGCCAAGGGACTTCTAATTCACCCCTCCACTTT
>TRBJ2-3|NA|TRBV7-2|NA
CASSLMGAQSTDTQYF
TGTGCCAGCAGCTTAATGGGCGCCCAGAGCACAGATACGCAGTATTTT
>TRBJ2-5|TRBD2|TRBV11-3|few
CASSLRSSGLQETQYF
TGTGCCAGCAGCTTAAGGTCTAGCGGCCTCCAAGAGACCCAGTACTTC
>TRBJ1-2|TRBD1|TRBV5-4|NA
CASSRDRDGYTF
TGTGCCAGCAGCAGGGACAGGGACGGCTACACCTTC
>TRBJ2-7|TRBD2|TRBV28|few
CASSLAGGPYEQYF
TGTGCCAGCAGCCTAGCGGGAGGGCCCTACGAGCAGTACTTC
>TRBJ2-1|TRBD2|TRBV5-1|NA
CASGERELGNEQFF
TGCGCCAGCGGGGAGCGGGAACTGGGCAATGAGCAGTTCTTC
>TRBJ2-7|NA|TRBV19|NA
CASRNQDTVSEQYF
TGTGCCAGTAGAAACCAAGATACTGTGAGCGAGCAGTACTTC
>TRBJ2-7|NA|TRBV2|few
CASRPVSYEQYF
TGTGCCAGCAGGCCGGTCTCCTACGAGCAGTACTTC
>TRBJ2-1|NA|TRBV18|few
CASLSGSSYNEQFF
TGTGCCAGCCTGTCGGGGAGCTCCTACAATGAGCAGTTCTTC
>TRBJ1-4|TRBD1|TRBV4-1|NA
CASSQMTGASNEKLFF
TGCGCCAGCAGCCAGATGACAGGGGCCAGTAATGAAAAACTGTTTTTT
>TRBJ2-3|NA|TRBV18|NA
CASSPPGASDTQYF
TGTGCCAGCTCACCACCTGGGGCGTCAGATACGCAGTATTTT